Listed below are T cell receptor beta chains from one sample, sequenced in a study of cytomegalovirus exposure and HLA in healthy donors. Profiled with immunoSEQ multiplex PCR; TCRdb holds only in-frame clones, not every one. The sample records some 150,000 clones, more than 70% being singletons. Sequencing was carried out using PBMCs. These TCRs come from a man between 45 and 60 years old in good health and CMV-seropositive. Both conserved end residues are part of each CDR3. A D gene is named only where the DNA matches it firmly. Expanded clones are given a class, and other clones once, few, many or no size at all.

d_gene,v_gene,j_gene,abundance,CDR3aa,CDR3nt
.,TRBV27,TRBJ2-3,.,CASSLFGGTDTQYF,TGTGCCAGCAGTTTATTTGGGGGCACGGATACGCAGTATTTT
TRBD1,TRBV5-5,TRBJ2-1,once,CASSHPSRGQGNEQFF,TGTGCCAGCAGCCATCCCTCGAGGGGACAGGGTAATGAGCAGTTCTTC
TRBD1,TRBV11-2,TRBJ2-2,many,CASSSPPGTGGRTGELFF,TGTGCCAGCAGCTCCCCGCCCGGGACAGGGGGAAGGACCGGGGAGCTGTTTTTT
.,TRBV4-1,TRBJ2-7,once,CASSQEPTGGQYEQYF,TGCGCCAGCAGCCAAGAACCGACAGGAGGTCAGTACGAGCAGTACTTC
.,TRBV9,TRBJ1-2,.,CASSRPRYGYTF,TGTGCCAGCAGCCGCCCCAGGTATGGCTACACCTTC
.,TRBV4-1,TRBJ1-6,.,CASSQVGTGNSPLHF,TGCGCCAGCAGCCAGGTAGGGACTGGAAATTCACCCCTCCACTTT
TRBD1,TRBV28,TRBJ2-7,.,CASNAPGQDLYEQYF,TGTGCCAGCAATGCCCCCGGACAGGACCTGTACGAGCAGTACTTC
.,TRBV5-1,TRBJ2-1,.,CASGQTGNYNEQFF,TGCGCCAGCGGACAAACAGGGAATTACAATGAGCAGTTCTTC
TRBD2,TRBV9,TRBJ2-5,few,CASSPGLAAYQETQYF,TGTGCCAGCAGCCCCGGACTAGCGGCTTACCAAGAGACCCAGTACTTC
TRBD1,TRBV15,TRBJ1-1,.,CATSRDLLAGGFGDTEAFF,TGTGCCACCAGCAGAGATCTATTGGCAGGGGGCTTTGGGGACACTGAAGCTTTCTTT
TRBD2,TRBV5-1,TRBJ2-5,once,CASSLTSGVKETQYF,TGCGCCAGCAGCTTGACTAGCGGGGTAAAAGAGACCCAGTACTTC
.,TRBV11-2,TRBJ1-1,.,CASSLQGYTEAFF,TGTGCCAGCAGCCTTCAGGGATATACTGAAGCTTTCTTT
.,TRBV2,TRBJ2-2,.,CASSITGTGELFF,TGTGCCAGCTCAATAACAGGGACCGGGGAGCTGTTTTTT
.,TRBV28,TRBJ2-5,.,CASSSLLREQYF,TGTGCCAGCAGTTCCCTTCTACGGGAGCAGTACTTC
TRBD1,TRBV2,TRBJ1-1,.,CASKHLEGQGENTEAFF,TGTGCCAGCAAGCACCTCGAGGGACAGGGGGAGAACACTGAAGCTTTCTTT
TRBD2,TRBV6-4,TRBJ2-1,few,CASSDAGLARNEQFF,TGTGCCAGCAGTGATGCGGGACTAGCGCGTAATGAGCAGTTCTTC
.,TRBV5-4,TRBJ2-7,.,CASSPDWAGEQYF,TGTGCCAGCAGCCCGGATTGGGCGGGCGAGCAGTACTTC
.,TRBV2,TRBJ1-1,.,CASSAGQSREAFF,TGTGCCAGCAGTGCTGGCCAGTCGCGGGAAGCTTTCTTT
.,TRBV9,TRBJ2-5,.,CASSPILRETQYF,TGTGCCAGCAGCCCCATCTTGAGAGAGACCCAGTACTTC
TRBD2,TRBV5-1,TRBJ2-5,.,CASSLNVRAGEGVTQYF,TGCGCCAGCAGCTTGAATGTTAGAGCGGGAGAAGGCGTGACCCAGTACTTC
TRBD1,TRBV7-8,TRBJ2-1,.,CASSLVRGNNEQFF,TGTGCCAGCAGCTTAGTCAGGGGGAACAATGAGCAGTTCTTC
TRBD2,TRBV15,TRBJ2-1,few,CATSRDWPGGSSYNEQFF,TGTGCCACCAGCAGAGATTGGCCCGGGGGGAGCTCCTACAATGAGCAGTTCTTC
TRBD1,TRBV7-2,TRBJ1-2,.,CASSGRQGRPYGYTF,TGTGCCAGCAGCGGGCGACAGGGGAGGCCCTATGGCTACACCTTC
TRBD1,TRBV5-6,TRBJ1-6,once,CASSLARQGSSPLHF,TGTGCCAGCAGCTTGGCGAGACAGGGGAGTTCACCCCTCCACTTT
.,TRBV19,TRBJ1-4,.,CASSITGKGEKLFF,TGTGCCAGTAGTATCACAGGGAAGGGTGAAAAACTGTTTTTT
TRBD1,TRBV28,TRBJ1-2,.,CASSFGQGAGGYTF,TGTGCCAGCAGTTTCGGACAGGGGGCAGGGGGCTACACCTTC
TRBD1,TRBV10-2,TRBJ2-7,.,CAKSWDRGRPLAYEQYF,TGCGCCAAATCGTGGGACAGGGGGCGCCCCCTGGCCTACGAGCAGTACTTC
.,TRBV5-5,TRBJ1-1,.,CASSLSGVNTEAFF,TGTGCCAGCAGCTTGTCCGGAGTGAACACTGAAGCTTTCTTT
TRBD1,TRBV19,TRBJ1-5,.,CASSYPPGQARNQPQHF,TGTGCCAGTAGTTACCCACCGGGACAGGCGAGGAATCAGCCCCAGCATTTT
TRBD1,TRBV18,TRBJ1-1,.,CASSLTGETMNTEAFF,TGTGCCAGCTCACTGACAGGGGAGACGATGAACACTGAAGCTTTCTTT
.,TRBV19,TRBJ1-5,.,CASSTLRGNQPQHF,TGTGCCAGTAGTACCCTACGGGGGAATCAGCCCCAGCATTTT
.,TRBV6-1,TRBJ1-5,.,CASTETDTSNQPQHF,TGTGCCAGCACCGAGACAGATACTAGCAATCAGCCCCAGCATTTT
TRBD2,TRBV11-2,TRBJ2-5,.,CASSYSGGRAQETQYF,TGTGCCAGCAGCTATTCGGGGGGGAGGGCACAAGAGACCCAGTACTTC
TRBD1,TRBV29-1,TRBJ1-1,.,CSGQDRDSYVTSTEAFF,TGCAGCGGCCAAGACCGGGACAGCTATGTGACGAGCACTGAAGCTTTCTTT
.,TRBV11-2,TRBJ1-6,.,CASSPGGNSPLHF,TGTGCCAGCAGTCCCGGGGGGAATTCACCCCTCCACTTT
.,TRBV5-4,TRBJ2-1,.,CASSFNRNRANEQFF,TGTGCCAGCAGCTTTAATCGTAACAGGGCGAATGAGCAGTTCTTC
TRBD1,TRBV11-2,TRBJ1-4,.,CASSSQGQGDEKLFF,TGTGCCAGCAGTTCCCAGGGACAGGGGGATGAAAAACTGTTTTTT
.,TRBV5-4,TRBJ1-2,.,CASSKGVRGYTF,TGTGCCAGCAGCAAGGGAGTTAGAGGCTACACCTTC
.,TRBV19,TRBJ1-2,.,CASTSSGVGYGYTF,TGTGCCAGCACATCCTCAGGGGTCGGCTATGGCTACACCTTC
.,TRBV29-1,TRBJ2-2,.,CSALRDTGELFF,TGCAGCGCCCTCAGGGACACCGGGGAGCTGTTTTTT
TRBD1,TRBV4-2,TRBJ2-7,few,CASSQDTGTGGYEQYF,TGTGCCAGCAGCCAAGATACAGGGACAGGGGGCTACGAGCAGTACTTC
.,TRBV7-2,TRBJ2-3,.,CASSLGRGPVDTQYF,TGTGCCAGCAGCTTAGGACGCGGGCCGGTAGATACGCAGTATTTT
TRBD1,TRBV7-4,TRBJ2-7,once,CASQGQGYEQYF,TGTGCCAGCCAGGGACAGGGATACGAGCAGTACTTC
.,TRBV7-9,TRBJ1-2,.,CASSSRVYGYTF,TGTGCCAGCAGCTCCCGAGTTTATGGCTACACCTTC
TRBD1,TRBV7-9,TRBJ1-1,.,CASSSTGGVTEAFF,TGTGCCAGCAGCTCGACAGGGGGGGTCACTGAAGCTTTCTTT
TRBD1,TRBV11-2,TRBJ2-5,.,CASSPGILQGAEETQYF,TGTGCCAGCAGCCCCGGCATTCTGCAGGGGGCCGAGGAGACCCAGTACTTC
.,TRBV5-4,TRBJ2-3,.,CASSLERATDTQYF,TGTGCCAGCAGCCTTGAGCGGGCCACAGATACGCAGTATTTT
TRBD1,TRBV6-6,TRBJ1-5,.,CASSYAQTGSDQPQHF,TGTGCCAGCAGTTACGCCCAGACAGGGTCGGATCAGCCCCAGCATTTT
.,TRBV6-1,TRBJ1-2,few,CASSEAGGGSDGYTF,TGTGCCAGCAGTGAAGCGGGAGGGGGATCGGATGGCTACACCTTC
.,TRBV7-9,TRBJ1-2,.,CASSFRQGFGYTF,TGTGCCAGCAGCTTCCGGCAGGGGTTCGGCTACACCTTC
.,TRBV5-5,TRBJ1-5,.,CASALKGDVYYQPQHF,TGTGCCAGCGCTTTAAAGGGGGACGTATACTATCAGCCCCAGCATTTT
.,TRBV5-1,TRBJ1-1,.,CASSLVSMNTEAFF,TGCGCCAGCAGCTTGGTTTCCATGAACACTGAAGCTTTCTTT
.,TRBV2,TRBJ2-7,.,CASSGPNMRAYEQYF,TGTGCCAGCAGTGGTCCCAATATGAGGGCCTACGAGCAGTACTTC
TRBD2,TRBV5-1,TRBJ2-1,.,CASSLESSGLAQFF,TGCGCCAGCAGCTTGGAGTCTAGCGGGTTGGCTCAGTTCTTC
.,TRBV29-1,TRBJ1-1,.,CSVRNTEAFF,TGCAGCGTGAGGAACACTGAAGCTTTCTTT
TRBD1,TRBV5-4,TRBJ1-2,.,CASKRDRSRPGYTF,TGTGCCAGCAAACGGGACAGGTCCCGTCCGGGCTACACCTTC
TRBD1,TRBV29-1,TRBJ2-7,once,CSVPGQNSYEQYF,TGCAGCGTCCCGGGACAGAACTCCTACGAGCAGTACTTC
TRBD1,TRBV7-2,TRBJ1-5,once,CASSLTGQGWQPQHF,TGTGCCAGCAGCTTAACGGGACAGGGGTGGCAGCCCCAGCATTTT
.,TRBV27,TRBJ2-5,.,CASSRAPGKTQYF,TGTGCCAGCAGTCGGGCACCGGGGAAGACCCAGTACTTC
.,TRBV7-8,TRBJ1-2,.,CASSLRSRANYGYTF,TGTGCCAGCAGCTTAAGAAGCAGGGCAAACTATGGCTACACCTTC